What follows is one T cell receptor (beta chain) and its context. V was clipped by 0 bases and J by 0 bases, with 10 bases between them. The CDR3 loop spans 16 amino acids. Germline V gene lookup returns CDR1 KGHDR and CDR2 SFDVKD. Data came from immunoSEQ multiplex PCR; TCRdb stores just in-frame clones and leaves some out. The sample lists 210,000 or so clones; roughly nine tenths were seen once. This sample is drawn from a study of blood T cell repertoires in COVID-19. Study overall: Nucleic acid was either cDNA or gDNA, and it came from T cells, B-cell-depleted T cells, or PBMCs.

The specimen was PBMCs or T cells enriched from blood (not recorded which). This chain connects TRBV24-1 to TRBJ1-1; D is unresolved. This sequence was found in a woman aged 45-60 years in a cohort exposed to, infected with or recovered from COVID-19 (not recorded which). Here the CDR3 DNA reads TGTGCCACCAGTGATTTGCACCAGGTCATGAACACTGAAGCTTTCTTT. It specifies CATSDLHQVMNTEAFF.